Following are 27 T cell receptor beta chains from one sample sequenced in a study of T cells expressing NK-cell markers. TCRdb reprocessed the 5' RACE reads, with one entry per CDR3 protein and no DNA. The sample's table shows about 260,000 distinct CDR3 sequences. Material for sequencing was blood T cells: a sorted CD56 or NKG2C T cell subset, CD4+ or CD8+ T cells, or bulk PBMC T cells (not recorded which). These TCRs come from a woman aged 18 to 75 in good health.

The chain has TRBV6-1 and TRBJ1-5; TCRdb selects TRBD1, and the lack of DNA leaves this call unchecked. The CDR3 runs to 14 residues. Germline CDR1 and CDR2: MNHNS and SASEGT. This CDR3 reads CASSEGGGDQPQHF.

CDR3 residues: CASSRNQGGEQFF. This sequence joins TRBV6-1 and TRBJ2-1; there is no DNA to check the TCRdb D call of TRBD1. Germline V lookup: CDR1 MNHNS, CDR2 SASEGT. The CDR3 is 13 residues long.

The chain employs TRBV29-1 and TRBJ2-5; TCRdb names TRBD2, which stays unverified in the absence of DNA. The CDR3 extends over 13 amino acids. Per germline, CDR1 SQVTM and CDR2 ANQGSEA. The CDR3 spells CSAPSGNRGTQYF.

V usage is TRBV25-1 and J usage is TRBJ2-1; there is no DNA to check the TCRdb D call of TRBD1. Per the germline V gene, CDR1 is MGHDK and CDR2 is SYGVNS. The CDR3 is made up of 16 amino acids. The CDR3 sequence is CASSELAGQGDNEQFF.

CDR3: CASSLAGGQREQFF. The chain carries TRBV5-4 and TRBJ2-1; TCRdb outputs TRBD1, but without DNA this stays unchecked. Germline lookup yields CDR1 SGHNT and CDR2 YYREEE (reference sequence). The CDR3 sequence is 14 residues long.

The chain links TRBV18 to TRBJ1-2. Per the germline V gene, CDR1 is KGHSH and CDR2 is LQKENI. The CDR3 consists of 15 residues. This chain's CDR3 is CASSLSGSENYGYTF. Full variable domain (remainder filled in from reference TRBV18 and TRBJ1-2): NAGVMQNPRHLVRRRGQEARLRCSPMKGHSHVYWYRQLPEEGLKFMVYLQKENIIDESGMPKERFSAEFPKEGPSILRIQQVVRGDSAAYFCASSLSGSENYGYTFGSGTRLTVV.

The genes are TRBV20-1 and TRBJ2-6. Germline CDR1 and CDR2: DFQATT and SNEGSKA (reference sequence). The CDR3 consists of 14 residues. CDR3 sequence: CSARDRSGANVLTF.

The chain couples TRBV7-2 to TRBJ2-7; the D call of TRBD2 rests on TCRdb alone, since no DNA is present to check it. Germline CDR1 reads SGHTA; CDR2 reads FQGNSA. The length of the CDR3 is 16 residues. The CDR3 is CASSLEGTSGSYEQYF.

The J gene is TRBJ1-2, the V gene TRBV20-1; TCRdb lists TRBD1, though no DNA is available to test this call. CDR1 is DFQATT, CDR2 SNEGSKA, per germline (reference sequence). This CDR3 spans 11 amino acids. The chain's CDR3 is CSENRGDGYTF.

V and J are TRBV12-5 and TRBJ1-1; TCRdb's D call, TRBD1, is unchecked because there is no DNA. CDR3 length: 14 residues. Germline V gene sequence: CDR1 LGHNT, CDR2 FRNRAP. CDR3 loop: CASGLGRQGTEAFF.

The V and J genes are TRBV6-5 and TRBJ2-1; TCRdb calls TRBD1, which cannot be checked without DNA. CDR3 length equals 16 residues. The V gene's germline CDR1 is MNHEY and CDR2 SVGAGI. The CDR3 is CASSYEGGQGFNEQFF.

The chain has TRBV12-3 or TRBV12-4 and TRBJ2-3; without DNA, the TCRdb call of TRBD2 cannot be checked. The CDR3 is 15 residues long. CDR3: CASSFWGLASDTQYF.

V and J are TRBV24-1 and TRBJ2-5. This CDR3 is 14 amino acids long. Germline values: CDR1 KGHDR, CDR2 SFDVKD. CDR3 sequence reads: CATSDTNSQETQYF.

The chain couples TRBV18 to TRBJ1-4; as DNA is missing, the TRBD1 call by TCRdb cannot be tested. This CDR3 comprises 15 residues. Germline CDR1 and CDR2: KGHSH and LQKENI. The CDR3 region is CASSQGTGVNEKLFF.

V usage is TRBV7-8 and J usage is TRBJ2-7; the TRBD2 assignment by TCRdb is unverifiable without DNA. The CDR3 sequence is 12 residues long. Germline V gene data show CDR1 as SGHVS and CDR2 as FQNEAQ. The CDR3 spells CASSQRGYEQYF.

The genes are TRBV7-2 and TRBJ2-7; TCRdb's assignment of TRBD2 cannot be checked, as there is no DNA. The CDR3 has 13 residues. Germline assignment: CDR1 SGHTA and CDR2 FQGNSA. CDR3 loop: CASSLVLATEQYF.

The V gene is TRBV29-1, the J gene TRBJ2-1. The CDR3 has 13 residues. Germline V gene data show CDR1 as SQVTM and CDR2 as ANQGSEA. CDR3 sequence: CSVELLRGDEQFF.

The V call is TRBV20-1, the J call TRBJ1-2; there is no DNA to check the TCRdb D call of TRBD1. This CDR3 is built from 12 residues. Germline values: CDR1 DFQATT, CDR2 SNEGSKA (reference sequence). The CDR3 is CSAPDRDYGYTF.

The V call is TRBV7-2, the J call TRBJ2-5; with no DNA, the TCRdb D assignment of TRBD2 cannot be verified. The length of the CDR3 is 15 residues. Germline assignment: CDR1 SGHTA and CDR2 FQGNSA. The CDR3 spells CASSSARARQETQYF. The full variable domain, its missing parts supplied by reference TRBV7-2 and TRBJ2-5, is GAGVSQSPSNKVTEKGKDVELRCDPISGHTALYWYRQSLGQGLEFLIYFQGNSAPDKSGLPSDRFSAERTGGSVSTLTIQRTQQEDSAVYLCASSSARARQETQYFGPGTRLLVL.

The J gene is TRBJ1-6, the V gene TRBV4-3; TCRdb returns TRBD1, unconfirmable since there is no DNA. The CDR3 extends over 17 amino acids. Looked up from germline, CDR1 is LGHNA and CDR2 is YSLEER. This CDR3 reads CASSLVAPPSGESPLHF.

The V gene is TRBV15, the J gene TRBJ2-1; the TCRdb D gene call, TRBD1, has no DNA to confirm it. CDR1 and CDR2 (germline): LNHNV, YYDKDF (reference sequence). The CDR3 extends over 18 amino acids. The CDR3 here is CATSRGKRQGSSYNEQFF. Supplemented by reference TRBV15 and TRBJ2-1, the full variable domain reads DAMVIQNPRYQVTQFGKPVTLSCSQTLNHNVMYWYQQKSSQAPKLLFHYYDKDFNNEADTPDNFQSRRPNTSFCFLDIRSPGLGDTAMYLCATSRGKRQGSSYNEQFFGPGTRLTVL.

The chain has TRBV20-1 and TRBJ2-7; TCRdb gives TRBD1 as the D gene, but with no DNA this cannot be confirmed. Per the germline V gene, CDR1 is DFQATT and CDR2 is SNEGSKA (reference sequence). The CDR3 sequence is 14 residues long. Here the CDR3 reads CSGLDPTGGREQYF.

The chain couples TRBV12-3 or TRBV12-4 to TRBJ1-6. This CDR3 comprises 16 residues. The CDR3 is CASSPDTSSVNSPLHF.

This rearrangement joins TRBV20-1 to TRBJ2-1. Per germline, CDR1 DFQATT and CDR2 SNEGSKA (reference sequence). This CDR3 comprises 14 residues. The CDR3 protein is CSAHGKSTYNEQFF.

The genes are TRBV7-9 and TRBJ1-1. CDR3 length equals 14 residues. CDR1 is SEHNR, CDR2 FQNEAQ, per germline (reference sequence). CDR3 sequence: CAGATGLGDTEAFF.

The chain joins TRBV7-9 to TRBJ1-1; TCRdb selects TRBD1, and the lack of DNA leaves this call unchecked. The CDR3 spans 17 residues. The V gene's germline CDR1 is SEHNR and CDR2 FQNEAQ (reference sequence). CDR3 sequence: CASSLGGRGSVRTEAFF.

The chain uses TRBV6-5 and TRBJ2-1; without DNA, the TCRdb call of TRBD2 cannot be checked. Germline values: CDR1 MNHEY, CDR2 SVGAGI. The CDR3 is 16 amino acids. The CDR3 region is CASSYPRAGGSNEQFF.